The rows below give T cell receptor beta chains drawn from one sample of a study of T cells after yellow fever vaccination. From the 5' RACE reads, TCRdb called clonotypes with MiXCR, one entry per CDR3 protein. The repertoire includes about 58,000 distinct CDR3 sequences, 5.5% to 6% of them detected once, and around 30% sits in the top ten. The starting material was PBMCs, either bulk or a sorted T-cell subset (CD4+, CD8+, memory, or dextramer-sorted; not recorded which), obtained on the day of the yellow fever booster vaccination. All receptors come from a man aged 18 to 29 who received the YFV17D yellow fever vaccine. The conserved cysteine and the conserved F or W are not part of the CDR3 here.

j_call	v_call	cdr3_aa
TRBJ1-4	TRBV11-2	ASSSGPKLF
TRBJ2-5	TRBV11-2	ASSRMGWETQY
TRBJ1-1	TRBV20-1	CASRQVRIGTEAF
TRBJ1-1	TRBV4-3	ASSHREGTEAF
TRBJ2-3	TRBV9	ASSVASGLQTDTQY
TRBJ1-1	TRBV20-1	SASGTLNTEAF
TRBJ2-7	TRBV4-1	ASSPRDSSYEQY
TRBJ2-1	TRBV7-3	ASSPGTGGYNEQF
TRBJ1-2	TRBV10-3	AISEDLGHAAFYGYT
TRBJ2-2	TRBV29-1	SVVGGAGELF
TRBJ2-7	TRBV4-3	ASSQDLGSSYEQY
TRBJ1-1	TRBV4-1	ASSQDWGEAEAF
TRBJ2-1	TRBV24-1	ATSDIGGNEQF
TRBJ2-7	TRBV4-1	ASSLVAIRGNEQY
TRBJ2-3	TRBV7-9	ASSLRQVTDTQY
TRBJ2-3	TRBV7-6	ASSPQYRGLTDTQY
TRBJ1-1	TRBV7-9	ASSSTRGARGTEAF
TRBJ1-6	TRBV15	ATSRERGAGSPLH
TRBJ2-3	TRBV20-1	SAIQEKGTLLADTQY
TRBJ2-7	TRBV7-9	ASSSSGTYPSYEQY
TRBJ1-1	TRBV27	ASSLGREFRAF
TRBJ2-1	TRBV7-2	ASRASGGDEQF
TRBJ2-3	TRBV27	ASRLLATFSTDTQY
TRBJ2-1	TRBV4-1	ASTTGGVYNEQF
TRBJ2-5	TRBV20-1	SATGLAGGPPGTQY
TRBJ2-1	TRBV4-1	ASSLSGRSSGGQSSYNEQF
TRBJ2-5	TRBV29-1	SAGPEETQY
TRBJ2-1	TRBV29-1	SVSEPGHEYNEQF
TRBJ2-3	TRBV18	ASSPPQRVDTDTQY
TRBJ1-2	TRBV12-3/TRBV12-4	ASSPRSGQGAYGYT
TRBJ2-4	TRBV5-1	ASSPGQGQNIQY
TRBJ1-2	TRBV19	ASSGAGGGYT
TRBJ2-2	TRBV15	ATSRDLGQGATGELF
TRBJ2-1	TRBV14	ASSQGTSYEF
TRBJ2-7	TRBV4-1	ASSQEFGVSYEQY
TRBJ1-3	TRBV4-3	ASSQEVTGYSGNTIY
TRBJ1-5	TRBV5-1	ASSLGGTHQPQH
TRBJ2-1	TRBV6-2/TRBV6-3	ASSYGGLRYNEQF
TRBJ2-1	TRBV7-2	ASSFGTGAYNEQF
TRBJ2-5	TRBV6-5	ASSSGTAQETQY
TRBJ2-1	TRBV6-4	ASSATGTGKGNEQF
TRBJ2-7	TRBV5-1	ASSSLGRESYEQY
TRBJ1-5	TRBV30	AWSRTEEQPQH
TRBJ2-3	TRBV7-6	ASSLWTAYSDTQY
TRBJ1-1	TRBV6-5	ASTHGLNTEAF
TRBJ2-1	TRBV12-3/TRBV12-4	ASSPLAGGAENEQF
TRBJ1-2	TRBV20-1	SARIDYGYT
TRBJ2-2	TRBV12-3/TRBV12-4	ASRAGTSGEIAGELF
TRBJ1-2	TRBV9	ASSVNSGQGGLYGYT
TRBJ1-5	TRBV4-1	ASSPPGDASNQPQH
TRBJ1-2	TRBV7-6	ASSPWDGNPYGYT
TRBJ2-7	TRBV27	ASSLRQYEQY
TRBJ2-7	TRBV20-1	SVLRDRDEQY
TRBJ2-5	TRBV4-3	ASSQGVRETQY
TRBJ2-1	TRBV11-2	ASSLAGGFYNEQF
TRBJ2-3	TRBV4-1	ASSQRRGTGHQY
TRBJ2-3	TRBV5-5	ASSLPGARDTQY
TRBJ2-3	TRBV13	ASSLTLVDTQY
TRBJ2-4	TRBV4-1	ASSLQTDRARY